A single sample gave rise to the 18 T cell receptor beta chains below, sequenced in a study of CD8 T cells in ankylosing spondylitis. These TCRs' antigens remain unknown. Study-wide results and caveats: A TCR beta motif of about 8 highly homologous variants appeared characteristic of ankylosing spondylitis blood.

TCRdb re-derived calls from the 5' RACE reads in MiXCR, one entry per CDR3 protein. The data show 450,000 to 550,000 distinct CDR3 sequences, approximately 5.3% seen once. The sample was blood, either unsorted or a sorted T cell fraction (not recorded which). The receptors originated from a male donor with ankylosing spondylitis.

The J gene is TRBJ1-1, the V gene TRBV11-2, with D uncertain. Trimming took off 5 bases at V and 6 bases at J, with 13 bases between the two ends. Per the germline V gene, CDR1 is SGHAT and CDR2 is FQNNGV. The CDR3 spans 13 residues. The CDR3: CASSIQHLPEAFF. In nucleotides, the CDR3 is TGTGCCAGCAGCATACAGCACCTGCCTGAAGCTTTCTTT. The entire variable domain, with the rest obtained from reference TRBV11-2 and TRBJ1-1, is as follows: EAGVAQSPRYKIIEKRQSVAFWCNPISGHATLYWYQQILGQGPKLLIQFQNNGVVDDSQLPKDRFSAERLKGVDSTLKIQPAKLEDSAVYLCASSIQHLPEAFFGQGTRLTVV.

The table lists this clonotype with many counts. The V call is TRBV7-2, the J call TRBJ2-7, with D possibly TRBD1 on 6 matching bases. CDR3 length: 15 residues. V was trimmed by 0 bases and J by 4 bases, leaving 13 bases between them. The germline CDR1 and CDR2 sequences are SGHTA and FQGNSA. The CDR3 loop reads CASSLAGTTDYEQYF. The CDR3 region has the DNA TGTGCCAGCAGCTTAGCGGGGACAACGGATTACGAGCAGTACTTC.

The table lists this clonotype with a few counts. The chain joins TRBV20-1 to TRBJ2-7; D gene ambiguous. The V gene's germline CDR1 is DFQATT and CDR2 SNEGSKA (reference sequence). There are 12 residues in the CDR3. V shed 3 bases and J shed 8 bases, with 14 bases lying between them. The CDR3 sequence is CSASQLGVKQYF. The CDR3 DNA reads as TGCAGTGCTAGCCAACTTGGGGTGAAGCAGTACTTC.

For this clonotype: One base away lies a much larger clone, so this may be a sequencing read error. This chain joins TRBV7-2 and TRBJ2-7; no firm D call. CDR1 is SGHTA and CDR2 is FQGNSA in the germline V gene. The CDR3 runs 14 residues. The chain's CDR3 is CASRLVHGSYEQYF. The CDR3 bases are TGTGCCAGCAGATTAGTACACGGCTCCTACGAGCAGTACTTC.

This clonotype showed up many times. This chain joins TRBV20-1 and TRBJ1-4; no reliable D call. This CDR3 contains 12 residues. V lost 6 bases to trimming and J lost 8 bases, with 13 bases between them. Per the germline V gene, CDR1 is DFQATT and CDR2 is SNEGSKA (reference sequence). This CDR3 is CSAIRFREKLFF. CDR3 nucleotides: TGCAGTGCAATCCGATTTAGGGAAAAACTGTTTTTT.

This clonotype has a count of ten or more. V usage is TRBV4-3 and J usage is TRBJ2-2; tentatively, D is TRBD1 (6 bases). The CDR3 sequence is 16 residues long. CDR1 is LGHNA, CDR2 YSLEER, per germline. V lost 0 bases to trimming and J lost 3 bases, with 11 bases between them. The CDR3 DNA sequence: TGCGCCAGCAGCCAAGATGGGGGCAGATACACCGGGGAGCTGTTTTTT. It yields the protein CASSQDGGRYTGELFF.

The J gene is TRBJ2-7, the V gene TRBV18; D is ambiguous. Trimming removed 4 bases from V and 0 bases from J, with 7 bases in between. The germline gives CDR1 KGHSH, CDR2 LQKENI. CDR3 length equals 13 residues. The CDR3, as DNA: TGTGCCAGCTCACTACACTGCTCCTACGAGCAGTACTTC. It translates to CASSLHCSYEQYF.

This clonotype showed up many times. The chain uses TRBV20-1 and TRBJ1-5, with D hard to call. The length of the CDR3 is 13 residues. Germline CDR1 reads DFQATT; CDR2 reads SNEGSKA (reference sequence). V was shortened by 4 bases and J by 5 bases, with 12 bases between the two germline ends. The CDR3 DNA reads TGCAGTGCTACGCGCAGAGTTGATCAGCCCCAGCATTTT. Translated: CSATRRVDQPQHF.

This clonotype showed up many times. The chain couples TRBV18 to TRBJ2-4; the D gene is possibly TRBD1 (5 bases). Germline values: CDR1 KGHSH, CDR2 LQKENI. With 1 base removed from V and 6 bases from J, the gap between germline ends came to 13 bases. The CDR3 contains 15 residues. The CDR3 DNA is TGTGCCAGCTCACCACTGCAGGACACGGTAAACATTCAGTACTTC. Translating gives CASSPLQDTVNIQYF. Complete variable domain (other parts from reference TRBV18 and TRBJ2-4): NAGVMQNPRHLVRRRGQEARLRCSPMKGHSHVYWYRQLPEEGLKFMVYLQKENIIDESGMPKERFSAEFPKEGPSILRIQQVVRGDSAAYFCASSPLQDTVNIQYFGAGTRLSVL.

Many counts were recorded for this clonotype. The chain is built from TRBV4-1 and TRBJ2-5, with 9 bases that match TRBD2. This CDR3 is 16 amino acids long. V trimming: 4 bases; J trimming: 2 bases; junction bases outside the gene matches: 8. CDR1 MGHRA and CDR2 YSYEKL come from the germline V gene. CDR3 nucleotides: TGCGCCAGCAGCCTCGGGACTAGCCGGGTTCAAGAGACCCAGTACTTC. It specifies CASSLGTSRVQETQYF.

The table lists this clonotype with many counts. Here the CDR3 DNA reads TGCGCCAGCAGGTGGGGGTTGTCAGATACGCAGTATTTT. It is translated as CASRWGLSDTQYF. The chain is built from TRBV5-1 and TRBJ2-3, with D perhaps given as TRBD1 or TRBD2 (5 bases each). This CDR3 spans 13 amino acids. The germline V and J ends were trimmed by 5 bases and 4 bases, with 11 bases remaining between them. Germline lookup yields CDR1 SGHRS and CDR2 YFSETQ.

This clonotype has at least ten counts. This chain uses TRBV6-1 with TRBJ1-5; D uncertain. Germline CDR1 reads MNHNS; CDR2 reads SASEGT. CDR3 size: 14 residues. The V end lost 8 bases, the J end lost 2 bases, and 13 bases lay between the germline ends. This CDR3 reads CASGVVWGNQPQHF. As DNA, the CDR3 is TGTGCCAGCGGAGTGGTCTGGGGCAATCAGCCCCAGCATTTT.

This clonotype was recorded at least ten times. The CDR3 loop reads CSVEDDDRAGNEQFF. In DNA, the CDR3 is TGCAGCGTTGAAGACGATGACAGGGCGGGGAATGAGCAGTTCTTC. The rearrangement links TRBV29-1 to TRBJ2-1; possibly TRBD1 for D (7 bases). The CDR3 has 15 residues. Deletions cut 0 bases from V and 7 bases from J, with 16 bases between. Germline V gives CDR1 SQVTM, CDR2 ANQGSEA.

This clonotype was detected many times. The chain employs TRBV9 and TRBJ2-2; no definite D call. The CDR3 consists of 15 residues. The V end was cut by 0 bases, the J end by 1 base, with 7 bases between. The germline V gene has CDR1 SGDLS and CDR2 YYNGEE. In nucleotides, the CDR3 is TGTGCCAGCAGCGTAGTGGAGCGGAACACCGGGGAGCTGTTTTTT. It is translated as CASSVVERNTGELFF.

At least ten counts were recorded for this clonotype. The gene calls are TRBV9 and TRBJ1-1; possibly TRBD1 for D (5 bases). CDR1 SGDLS and CDR2 YYNGEE come from the germline V gene. The CDR3 has 16 amino acids. The V end lost 4 bases, the J end lost 3 bases, and 19 bases lay between the germline ends. The CDR3 sequence is CASSPLLLGGYTEAFF. CDR3 in DNA: TGTGCCAGCAGCCCACTATTGCTGGGGGGATACACTGAAGCTTTCTTT. Looking up the rest from reference TRBV9 and TRBJ1-1 gives the full variable domain: DSGVTQTPKHLITATGQRVTLRCSPRSGDLSVYWYQQSLDQGLQFLIQYYNGEERAKGNILERFSAQQFPDLHSELNLSSLELGDSALYFCASSPLLLGGYTEAFFGQGTRLTVV.

This clonotype appeared many times. CDR3 protein: CASSETGPPTYEQYF. CDR3 DNA: TGCGCCAGCAGTGAGACCGGGCCTCCCACATACGAGCAGTACTTC. V and J are TRBV10-2 and TRBJ2-7, with D hard to call. V was cut by 2 bases and J by 4 bases, with 15 bases left in between. CDR3 length: 15 residues. The germline gives CDR1 WSHSY, CDR2 SAAADI.

This clonotype was seen at least ten times. The chain uses TRBV4-3 and TRBJ1-5, with TRBD1 as a possible D gene (5 bases). This CDR3 spans 15 amino acids. Germline V gene lookup returns CDR1 LGHNA and CDR2 YSLEER. Trimming removed 4 bases at V and 1 base at J, with 11 bases between. DNA of the CDR3: TGCGCCAGCAGCCTACGCTGGGACAGCAATCAGCCCCAGCATTTT. Encoded protein: CASSLRWDSNQPQHF.

This clonotype was detected ten times or more. V and J are TRBV29-1 and TRBJ2-3, with a tentative D call TRBD2 (6 bases). Germline V lookup: CDR1 SQVTM, CDR2 ANQGSEA. This CDR3 is 12 amino acids long. V was clipped by 4 bases and J by 2 bases, with 7 bases between them. In DNA, the CDR3 is TGCAGCGTTGGGGGGGACACAGATACGCAGTATTTT. It specifies CSVGGDTDTQYF.